Given below is one TCR beta chain in context. One junction end does not reproduce the germline sequence, and a read error may be involved. The CDR3 is made up of 14 amino acids. Per the germline V gene, CDR1 is MNHEY and CDR2 is SVGAGI. Sample-barcoded 5' priming and a J-beta primer mix drove a second PCR of roughly 7 to 11 cycles. One entry per CDR3 protein, called by TCRdb with MiXCR from the 5' RACE reads. The table records about 1.7 million distinct CDR3 sequences, 28% of them present only once. The sample is drawn from a study of blood T cells in healthy people across ages. Sequencing was done on a sample of blood. The source of this sequence is a woman aged 30 to 39 in good health. This chain joins TRBV6-5 and TRBJ2-3; possibly TRBD2 for D (6 bases). The CDR3 protein is CVSKTGVSTDTQYF. The CDR3 bases are TGTGTCAGCAAGACGGGGGTGAGCACAGATACGCAGTATTTT.